A single sample is the source of the 11 T cell receptor beta chains below, sequenced in a study of CD4+ T cells in melanoma. The table came from immunoSEQ multiplex PCR; TCRdb's copy has only in-frame clones and leaves some out. In the table there are roughly 12,000 clones, approximately 74% of which are singletons. The sample comprised cells from a culture (not recorded whether cultured in vitro). These receptors were obtained from a human donor with melanoma.

The rearrangement uses TRBV6-5 and TRBJ1-6, with TRBD1 matching over 7 bases. Per germline, CDR1 MNHEY and CDR2 SVGAGI. CDR3 length: 13 amino acids. The trim removed 11 bases at V and 5 bases at J, leaving 6 bases unmatched. DNA of the CDR3: TGTGCCTTGGGACAGCGAGATAATTCACCCCTCCACTTT. The encoded protein is CALGQRDNSPLHF.

This chain links TRBV6-6 with TRBJ1-5; D is unclear. Germline V gives CDR1 MNHNY, CDR2 SVGAGI (reference sequence). The CDR3 is 14 residues long. The V and J ends lost 5 bases and 2 bases respectively, with 10 bases between them. The CDR3 DNA follows: TGTGCCAGCAGTATAGGGTTCGGCAATCAGCCCCAGCATTTT. Protein product: CASSIGFGNQPQHF.

The rearrangement joins TRBV7-9 to TRBJ1-6; a weak D match, TRBD1 (6 bases). This CDR3 region has 15 residues. Trimming cost V 5 bases and J 7 bases, with 15 bases left between them. Germline V gives CDR1 SEHNR, CDR2 FQNEAQ (reference sequence). The CDR3 DNA reads TGTGCCAGCAGCCCCCCGGGACACCCGAATTCACCCCTCCACTTT. Translated: CASSPPGHPNSPLHF. The full variable domain, with the rest looked up from reference TRBV7-9 and TRBJ1-6, is DTGVSQNPRHKITKRGQNVTFRCDPISEHNRLYWYRQTLGQGPEFLTYFQNEAQLEKSRLLSDRFSAERPKGSFSTLEIQRTEQGDSAMYLCASSPPGHPNSPLHFGNGTRLTVT.

The DNA for the CDR3 is TGTGCCAGCAGTGAGCAGGGGGGAGACAATGAGCAGTTCTTC. Amino acid sequence: CASSEQGGDNEQFF. V and J are TRBV2 and TRBJ2-1, with a possible D match to TRBD1 (7 bases). Per the germline V gene, CDR1 is SNHLY and CDR2 is FYNNEI. The V gene lost 3 bases and the J gene lost 5 bases, with 11 bases spanning the gap. The CDR3 is 14 residues long.

The CDR3 DNA sequence: TGTGCCAGCAGCTTGGGAGGGTTTGAAGCTTTCTTT. Protein product: CASSLGGFEAFF. The chain uses TRBV5-6 and TRBJ1-1; no firm D call. V dropped 0 bases and J dropped 7 bases, with 7 bases sitting between them. This CDR3 comprises 12 residues. Germline V gives CDR1 SGHDT, CDR2 YYEEEE.

The J gene is TRBJ1-4, the V gene TRBV11-1, with D hard to call. Per the germline V gene, CDR1 is SGHAT and CDR2 is FQDESV (reference sequence). The V and J ends lost 6 bases and 7 bases respectively, with 12 bases between them. The CDR3 sequence is 13 residues long. CDR3 DNA sequence: TGTGCCAGCAGTCAAGACGGGATTGAAAAACTGTTTTTT. It translates to CASSQDGIEKLFF.

The rearrangement joins TRBV7-9 to TRBJ1-1; perhaps TRBD1 as D (5 bases). The length of the CDR3 is 14 residues. Per the germline V gene, CDR1 is SEHNR and CDR2 is FQNEAQ (reference sequence). V lost 1 base to trimming and J lost 6 bases, with 12 bases between them. CDR3 DNA: TGTGCCAGCAGCTTAGGGGGCCAACCCTCTGAAGCTTTCTTT. This sequence encodes CASSLGGQPSEAFF. Supplemented by reference TRBV7-9 and TRBJ1-1, the full variable domain reads DTGVSQNPRHKITKRGQNVTFRCDPISEHNRLYWYRQTLGQGPEFLTYFQNEAQLEKSRLLSDRFSAERPKGSFSTLEIQRTEQGDSAMYLCASSLGGQPSEAFFGQGTRLTVV.

Only a few counts were recorded for this clone. CDR3 residues: CASSRFGDEQYF. For the CDR3, the DNA is TGTGCCAGCAGCCGCTTTGGCGACGAGCAGTACTTC. The chain employs TRBV2 and TRBJ2-7; no reliable D call. Trimming shortened V by 6 bases and J by 5 bases, and 11 bases separated the two germline ends. The CDR3 runs 12 residues. The germline gives CDR1 SNHLY, CDR2 FYNNEI.

The rearrangement uses TRBV7-9 and TRBJ1-1; no definite D call. With 2 bases removed from V and 5 bases from J, the gap between germline ends came to 9 bases. From germline, CDR1 is SEHNR and CDR2 FQNEAQ (reference sequence). There are 13 residues in the CDR3. The CDR3: CASSLNDMTEAFF. The CDR3 DNA reads as TGTGCCAGCAGCTTAAACGACATGACTGAAGCTTTCTTT.

V gene TRBV6-6 combines with J gene TRBJ1-1, with unresolved D. CDR3 size: 14 residues. The V end lost 2 bases, the J end lost 0 bases, and 7 bases lay between the germline ends. The germline CDR1 and CDR2 sequences are MNHNY and SVGAGI (reference sequence). In DNA, the CDR3 is TGTGCCAGCAGTTACCTCGGCCTGAACACTGAAGCTTTCTTT. Translation gives CASSYLGLNTEAFF.

The gene calls are TRBV5-4 and TRBJ2-2; 7 nucleotides agree with TRBD1. This CDR3 comprises 14 residues. The J segment lost 3 bases and the V segment lost 4 bases, leaving 3 bases of the junction unmatched. Germline CDR1 reads SGHNT; CDR2 reads YYREEE (reference sequence). The DNA for the CDR3 is TGTGCCAGCAGCGGGACAGCAGACACCGGGGAGCTGTTTTTT. Its translation: CASSGTADTGELFF.